These T cell receptor beta chains were read from a single sample in a study of post-analysis software for immune sequencing data. TCRdb recomputed calls from the PCR reads with MiXCR, one row per CDR3 protein. This table holds approximately 770,000 distinct CDR3 sequences, 40% to 55% found once. Sequenced: blood. These receptors came from a girl between 10 and 17 years old with multiple sclerosis. The CDR3 runs from the conserved cysteine through the conserved F or W. A D gene is named only where the DNA matches it firmly. The listing skips clone size in some rows; elsewhere it reads once, few, many or a size class.

V: TRBV4-1
J: TRBJ2-7
D: -
size: few
CDR3: CASSQVKESSYEQYF
DNA: TGCGCCAGCAGCCAAGTCAAGGAGAGCTCCTACGAGCAGTACTTC

V: TRBV7-8
J: TRBJ2-1
D: -
size: -
CDR3: CASRPDRLVGEQFF
DNA: TGTGCCAGCAGACCAGATAGGCTAGTTGGTGAGCAGTTCTTC

V: TRBV6-5
J: TRBJ2-1
D: TRBD1
size: -
CDR3: CASRGTGPLNEQFF
DNA: TGTGCCAGCAGGGGGACAGGCCCTCTCAATGAGCAGTTCTTC

V: TRBV7-6
J: TRBJ1-1
D: -
size: -
CDR3: CASSPQGGTANTEAFF
DNA: TGTGCCAGCAGCCCTCAAGGGGGGACGGCGAACACTGAAGCTTTCTTT

V: TRBV20-1
J: TRBJ2-5
D: TRBD1
size: -
CDR3: CSAQDRNQETQYF
DNA: TGCAGTGCTCAGGACAGGAACCAAGAGACCCAGTACTTC

V: TRBV11-2
J: TRBJ2-7
D: TRBD2
size: few
CDR3: CASSSVAGVVYEQYF
DNA: TGTGCCAGCAGCTCCGTGGCGGGGGTGGTCTACGAGCAGTACTTC

V: TRBV28
J: TRBJ2-6
D: TRBD2
size: -
CDR3: CASSPPGLAGGSLSGANVLTF
DNA: TGTGCCAGCAGCCCACCGGGACTAGCGGGAGGGTCCCTTTCTGGGGCCAACGTCCTGACTTTC

V: TRBV6-2/TRBV6-3
J: TRBJ1-5
D: -
size: -
CDR3: CASSYGGTVLSQYQPQHF
DNA: TGTGCCAGCAGTTACGGGGGAACAGTTCTATCCCAATATCAGCCCCAGCATTTT

V: TRBV7-9
J: TRBJ2-3
D: TRBD2
size: few
CDR3: CASISGTSGADTQYF
DNA: TGTGCCAGCATCTCCGGGACTAGTGGGGCGGATACGCAGTATTTT

V: TRBV5-1
J: TRBJ2-5
D: -
size: few
CDR3: CASTGTVQETQYF
DNA: TGCGCCAGCACCGGGACGGTCCAAGAGACCCAGTACTTC

V: TRBV20-1
J: TRBJ2-6
D: -
size: -
CDR3: CSASQGANVLTF
DNA: TGCAGTGCTAGCCAGGGGGCCAACGTCCTGACTTTC

V: TRBV11-2
J: TRBJ2-3
D: -
size: -
CDR3: CASRGEGELTDTQYF
DNA: TGTGCCAGCAGGGGCGAAGGGGAGCTGACAGATACGCAGTATTTT